One sample yielded the 25 T cell receptor beta chains listed below, sequenced in a study of blood T cell repertoires in COVID-19. Generated by immunoSEQ multiplex PCR, the TCRdb table keeps only in-frame clones and is missing some. The sample consists of some 96,000 clones, approximately 89% of them appearing once. The sample comprised peripheral blood. The receptors originated from a man aged 45-65 years with active COVID-19.

The gene calls are TRBV2 and TRBJ2-1; TRBD2 aligns across 13 bases. Per the germline V gene, CDR1 is SNHLY and CDR2 is FYNNEI. V dropped 3 bases and J dropped 1; count of bases not matched to a gene: 9. The CDR3 has 19 residues. CDR3 DNA: TGTGCCAGCAGTGATTCCGGACTAGCGGGAGATCTGTCCTACAATGAGCAGTTCTTC. Translated, it gives CASSDSGLAGDLSYNEQFF.

This chain uses TRBV7-9 with TRBJ2-1; 7 nucleotides align to TRBD1. Trimming removed 1 base from V and 6 bases from J; junction bases left unmatched: 12. Germline CDR1 reads SEHNR; CDR2 reads FQNEAQ (reference sequence). This CDR3 has 17 amino acids. Here the CDR3 reads CASSLVGSGTVRNEQFF. Written as DNA, the CDR3 is TGTGCCAGCAGCTTAGTAGGGTCCGGGACAGTTCGCAATGAGCAGTTCTTC.

The chain employs TRBV6-5 and TRBJ2-1; 7 bases are shared with TRBD1. The trim removed 6 bases at V and 6 bases at J, leaving 11 bases unmatched. The CDR3 contains 15 residues. Germline V gene lookup returns CDR1 MNHEY and CDR2 SVGAGI. CDR3 nucleotide sequence: TGTGCCAGCAGGAAAGACAGGGTCCTGTCCAATGAGCAGTTCTTC. Encoded protein: CASRKDRVLSNEQFF.

The V and J genes are TRBV27 and TRBJ2-6; 13 positions match TRBD2. Trimming removed 5 bases from V and 2 bases from J; junction bases left unmatched: 18. The CDR3 sequence is 22 residues long. The V gene's germline CDR1 is MNHEY and CDR2 SMNVEV (reference sequence). CDR3 loop: CASSPLAPTSGRLRAGANVLTF. Here the CDR3 DNA reads TGTGCCAGCAGTCCCTTAGCCCCGACTAGCGGGAGGCTGAGAGCTGGGGCCAACGTCCTGACTTTC.

The chain couples TRBV6-6 to TRBJ2-7; 14 positions agree with TRBD2. The CDR3 sequence is 13 residues long. The germline V gene encodes CDR1 MNHNY and CDR2 SVGAGI (reference sequence). Trimming at V came to 9 bases and at J to 7 bases, leaving 5 bases not matched to a gene. The CDR3, as DNA: TGTGCCAGTAGACTAGCGGGGGGGGATGAGCAGTACTTC. It is translated as CASRLAGGDEQYF.

This chain uses TRBV2 with TRBJ2-5; TRBD1 agrees at 8 bases. This CDR3 contains 15 residues. The germline CDR1 and CDR2 sequences are SNHLY and FYNNEI. With V trimmed by 3 bases and J by 2 bases, 5 bases remained unmatched. CDR3 protein: CASSDLGQGQETQYF. Written as DNA, the CDR3 is TGTGCCAGCAGTGACCTCGGACAGGGTCAAGAGACCCAGTACTTC.

Here the CDR3 DNA reads TGTGCCAGCAGCTTCGGACAGATTAACTATGGCTACACCTTC. Protein sequence: CASSFGQINYGYTF. The chain joins TRBV7-9 to TRBJ1-2; D perhaps matches TRBD1 (6 bases). The V end was cut by 3 bases, the J end by 1 base, with 9 bases between. The CDR3 runs to 14 residues. The germline V gene encodes CDR1 SEHNR and CDR2 FQNEAQ (reference sequence).

The chain couples TRBV6-2 or TRBV6-3 to TRBJ2-1; 13 nucleotides align to TRBD2. The CDR3 covers 18 residues. Germline CDR1 MNHEY, CDR2 SVGEGT. The V segment lost 6 bases and the J segment 0 bases; nucleotides outside the gene matches: 8. The CDR3 region is CASSPGLAGESSYNEQFF. CDR3 DNA: TGTGCCAGCAGCCCTGGACTAGCGGGAGAAAGCTCCTACAATGAGCAGTTCTTC.

V and J are TRBV27 and TRBJ2-1; D is perhaps TRBD2 (6 bases). The length of the CDR3 is 15 residues. The germline CDR1 and CDR2 sequences are MNHEY and SMNVEV (reference sequence). The V end was cut by 5 bases, the J end by 5 bases, with 16 bases between. The CDR3 loop is CASSAVGGADNEQFF. The DNA for the CDR3 is TGTGCCAGCAGTGCCGTAGGAGGGGCCGACAATGAGCAGTTCTTC.

This rearrangement joins TRBV6-4 to TRBJ2-1, with TRBD2 as a possible D gene (7 bases). The V end was cut by 8 bases, the J end by 7 bases, with 18 bases between. CDR3 length equals 14 residues. The germline V gene encodes CDR1 MRHNA and CDR2 SNTAGT. The CDR3 loop reads CASGRGGVLNEQFF. As DNA, the CDR3 is TGTGCCAGCGGAAGGGGGGGGGTACTGAATGAGCAGTTCTTC.

This sequence joins TRBV4-1 and TRBJ2-1, with TRBD1 matching over 11 bases. V was pared by 3 bases and J by 6 bases, with 1 base of the junction left unmatched. The CDR3 is made up of 14 amino acids. Germline V CDR1 and CDR2: MGHRA, YSYEKL. CDR3 DNA: TGCGCCAGCAGCCAGGGACAGGGGGGCAATGAGCAGTTCTTC. Translating it yields CASSQGQGGNEQFF.

This clone is a singleton in its sample. The genes are TRBV5-1 and TRBJ2-6; no clear D gene. Germline V gene lookup returns CDR1 SGHRS and CDR2 YFSETQ. This CDR3 contains 16 residues. Trimming removed 4 bases from V and 0 bases from J, with 11 bases in between. CDR3 region: CASSASLSSGANVLTF. The CDR3 DNA reads as TGCGCCAGCAGCGCGTCCCTGAGCTCTGGGGCCAACGTCCTGACTTTC.

The CDR3 bases are TGTGCCAGCAGCAAACGCATAAGATCGGGGGGCAGGTACACCGGGGAGCTGTTTTTT. This encodes CASSKRIRSGGRYTGELFF. V is TRBV21-1 and J is TRBJ2-2; TRBD2, the table's D call, lacks a check against the DNA. TRBV21-1 constitutes a pseudogene. The CDR3 is 19 residues long.

The chain couples TRBV14 to TRBJ1-2; TRBD1 matches 9 bases. The CDR3 extends over 16 amino acids. With 4 bases clipped from V and 6 bases from J, the junction kept 12 bases outside the gene matches. CDR1 and CDR2 from the germline V gene are SGHDN and FVKESK. CDR3 in amino acids: CASSLTGDRDRHGYTF. The DNA for the CDR3 is TGTGCCAGCAGCCTAACAGGGGACAGGGATAGGCATGGCTACACCTTC.

The gene calls are TRBV9 and TRBJ2-3, with D perhaps matching TRBD1 (7 bases). V was shortened by 3 bases and J by 2 bases, with 22 bases between the two germline ends. The CDR3 consists of 18 residues. Germline CDR1 and CDR2: SGDLS and YYNGEE. For the CDR3, the DNA is TGTGCCAGCAGCGCAGGGGGGTCTTTAGTTGGTGTCACAGATACGCAGTATTTT. Its protein product is CASSAGGSLVGVTDTQYF.

The chain employs TRBV13 and TRBJ1-3; D perhaps matches TRBD1 (6 bases). V was clipped by 2 bases and J by 0 bases, with 11 bases between them. CDR1 PRHDT and CDR2 FYEKMQ come from the germline V gene (reference sequence). This CDR3 has 16 amino acids. The CDR3 region is CASSLRQGSSGNTIYF. In nucleotides, the CDR3 is TGTGCCAGCAGCTTAAGGCAGGGGAGCTCTGGAAACACCATATATTTT.

This chain connects TRBV3-1 (or the pseudogene TRBV3-2) to TRBJ1-1, with a tentative D call TRBD1 (6 bases). CDR3 length: 13 residues. Trimming shortened V by 6 bases and J by 5 bases, and 13 bases separated the two germline ends. Germline V gives CDR1 LGHDT, CDR2 YNNKEL (reference sequence). The CDR3 nucleotides are TGTGCCAGCAGACCGGGCAGGGGTACTGAAGCTTTCTTT. Encoded protein: CASRPGRGTEAFF.

V and J are TRBV5-1 and TRBJ1-1, with 7 bases matching TRBD1. Germline V gives CDR1 SGHRS, CDR2 YFSETQ. V lost 3 bases and J lost 1; bases outside the gene matches: 9. CDR3 length equals 16 residues. CDR3 protein: CASSSNRGTKNTEAFF. The DNA of the CDR3 is TGCGCCAGCAGCTCGAACAGGGGTACAAAGAACACTGAAGCTTTCTTT. Using reference TRBV5-1 and TRBJ1-1 for the parts outside the CDR3, the full variable domain is KAGVTQTPRYLIKTRGQQVTLSCSPISGHRSVSWYQQTPGQGLQFLFEYFSETQRNKGNFPGRFSGRQFSNSRSEMNVSTLELGDSALYLCASSSNRGTKNTEAFFGQGTRLTVV.

The genes are TRBV19 and TRBJ2-1, with unresolved D. The CDR3 sequence is 13 residues long. V lost 3 bases, J lost 9 bases, and 12 bases lay in between. Germline V gene sequence: CDR1 LNHDA, CDR2 SQIVND (reference sequence). This chain's CDR3 is CASSIDTNGEQFF. The DNA of the CDR3 is TGTGCCAGTAGTATTGACACGAACGGTGAGCAGTTCTTC. The full variable domain, in which reference TRBV19 and TRBJ2-1 provide the parts outside the CDR3, is DGGITQSPKYLFRKEGQNVTLSCEQNLNHDAMYWYRQDPGQGLRLIYYSQIVNDFQKGDIAEGYSVSREKKESFPLTVTSAQKNPTAFYLCASSIDTNGEQFFGPGTRLTVL.

The gene calls are TRBV14 and TRBJ2-5; 12 bases align to TRBD2. The CDR3 length is 16 residues. Trimming took 5 bases from V and 5 from J; bases not matched to a gene: 9. CDR1 is SGHDN and CDR2 is FVKESK in the germline V gene. DNA for the CDR3: TGTGCCAGCAGCGCCCGACTAGCGGGAGCGGTGGAGACCCAGTACTTC. Translation gives CASSARLAGAVETQYF. The variable domain in full, completed from reference TRBV14 and TRBJ2-5, reads EAGVTQFPSHSVIEKGQTVTLRCDPISGHDNLYWYRRVMGKEIKFLLHFVKESKQDESGMPNNRFLAERTGGTYSTLKVQPAELEDSGVYFCASSARLAGAVETQYFGPGTRLLVL.

In DNA, the CDR3 is TGTGCCAGCAGCTTACGAGACTCCTTTCAGTTCTTC. It yields the protein CASSLRDSFQFF. This chain joins TRBV7-8 and TRBJ2-1; D remains unclear. This CDR3 is 12 amino acids long. Germline CDR1 and CDR2: SGHVS and FQNEAQ. The ends were cut back, 2 bases at V and 13 bases at J, with 12 bases in the middle.

The rearrangement links TRBV7-2 to TRBJ2-1, with 11 bases matching TRBD2. The ends lost 4 bases at V and 4 bases at J; junction bases unmatched: 9. The germline V gene has CDR1 SGHTA and CDR2 FQGNSA. This CDR3 region has 17 residues. CDR3 nucleotide sequence: TGTGCCAGCAGCTCGGTAATACTAGCGGGGGAGTACAATGAGCAGTTCTTC. It is translated as CASSSVILAGEYNEQFF.

The chain recombines TRBV6-6 with TRBJ2-2; possible D gene TRBD2, 6 bases. With 6 bases removed from V and 6 bases from J, the gap between germline ends came to 17 bases. CDR1 and CDR2 from the germline V gene are MNHNY and SVGAGI (reference sequence). The CDR3 loop spans 15 amino acids. CDR3 DNA: TGTGCCAGCAGAACGGCCCAGGAGGGCTCCGGGGAGCTGTTTTTT. Protein product: CASRTAQEGSGELFF.

The chain is built from TRBV20-1 and TRBJ1-1; D gene unclear. Per germline, CDR1 DFQATT and CDR2 SNEGSKA (reference sequence). V was trimmed by 6 bases and J by 1 base, leaving 6 bases between them. CDR3 size: 11 residues. The CDR3 region has the DNA TGCAGTGCCCGTCGGAACACTGAAGCTTTCTTT. Its protein is CSARRNTEAFF.

This rearrangement joins TRBV28 to TRBJ1-2; D is undetermined. The CDR3 has 13 residues. The V end was cut by 4 bases, the J end by 0 bases, with 6 bases between. Germline-derived CDR1 and CDR2 are MDHEN and SYDVKM. The CDR3 reads CASSSSPNYGYTF. DNA for the CDR3: TGTGCCAGCAGTTCCAGTCCTAACTATGGCTACACCTTC.